This TCR beta chain is drawn from a study of T cells in Graves' hyperthyroidism and ophthalmopathy. When ophthalmopathy did not progress within 18 months, Graves' hyperthyroidism was considered stable. Study-level findings and limits: Most thyroid clonotypes with frequency above 0.001 were detected in blood.

TCR beta CDR3 regions were amplified from RNA. When the TCR CDR3 underwent first-round RT-PCR, the HTBI primer set was used. TCRdb ran MiXCR on the multiplex PCR reads and lists one entry per CDR3 protein. Of about 420,000 distinct CDR3 sequences listed, 15% to 19% are singletons. The germline V gene has CDR1 MNHNS and CDR2 SASEGT. Between the trimmed V and J ends, which lost 6 bases and 2 bases, there was a span of 17 bases. The CDR3 is 16 amino acids. In this sample, this clonotype turned up many times. Its specificity is not known. V gene TRBV6-1 combines with J gene TRBJ1-5; D is undetermined. Sequencing used blood. The TCR comes from a woman aged 18-29 years with Graves' hyperthyroidism. CDR3 coding DNA: TGTGCCAGCAGAACCCCCGGACTGCGTGGCAATCAGCCCCAGCATTTT. Its translation: CASRTPGLRGNQPQHF.